One sample yielded the 19 T cell receptor beta chains listed below, sequenced in a study of shared clonotypes between healthy human individuals. Profiled with immunoSEQ multiplex PCR; TCRdb holds only in-frame clones, not every one. The data contain about 2 million clones, about 95% of them seen just once; the ten biggest clones take up approximately 1.2%. The naive CD8 population came from CD45RO-negative cells selected for CCR7, without terminally differentiated effector memory CD45RA+ cells. Sequenced material: naive CD8+ T cells sorted from blood. The source of these receptors is a man between 18 and 29 years old in good health.

The chain employs TRBV30 and TRBJ2-7; D not resolved. Germline V gives CDR1 GTSNPN, CDR2 SVGIG (reference sequence). Deletions cut 5 bases from V and 2 bases from J, with 13 bases between. The CDR3 covers 13 residues. In DNA, the CDR3 is TGTGCCTGGGCCCGGACGGAGACCTACGAGCAGTACTTC. Translating it yields CAWARTETYEQYF.

The chain recombines TRBV11-2 with TRBJ1-1; D remains ambiguous. Trimming cost V 7 bases and J 3 bases, with 15 bases left between them. Germline assignment: CDR1 SGHAT and CDR2 FQNNGV. The CDR3 consists of 14 residues. The CDR3 loop is CASMLTPRDTEAFF. CDR3 DNA: TGTGCCAGCATGCTTACCCCTAGGGACACTGAAGCTTTCTTT. The complete variable domain, with remaining parts taken from reference TRBV11-2 and TRBJ1-1, reads EAGVAQSPRYKIIEKRQSVAFWCNPISGHATLYWYQQILGQGPKLLIQFQNNGVVDDSQLPKDRFSAERLKGVDSTLKIQPAKLEDSAVYLCASMLTPRDTEAFFGQGTRLTVV.

This chain links TRBV12-1 with TRBJ1-5; the table's TRBD1 call for D was not verified on the DNA. TRBV12-1 constitutes a pseudogene. CDR3 size: 14 residues. CDR3 in amino acids: CASSPPQRNQPQHF. In nucleotides, the CDR3 is TGTGCCAGCAGCCCCCCACAGCGCAATCAGCCCCAGCATTTT.

The chain recombines TRBV4-1 with TRBJ1-1; D gene ambiguous. Trimming stripped 5 bases from V and 1 base from J, with 11 bases between. CDR1 and CDR2 from the germline V gene are MGHRA and YSYEKL. The CDR3 spans 14 residues. In DNA, the CDR3 is TGCGCCAGCAGCTTCCAAGAAGGGAACACTGAAGCTTTCTTT. The encoded protein is CASSFQEGNTEAFF.

The genes are TRBV19 and TRBJ2-1; D call uncertain. The CDR3 has 15 amino acids. Trimming shortened V by 3 bases and J by 6 bases, and 15 bases separated the two germline ends. Germline assignment: CDR1 LNHDA and CDR2 SQIVND (reference sequence). The CDR3 loop is CASSIGDLGFNEQFF. The CDR3 DNA follows: TGTGCCAGTAGTATTGGAGATCTCGGATTCAATGAGCAGTTCTTC.

In DNA form, the CDR3 reads TGCGCCAGCAGCCAAGGACAGCAACAAGAGACCCAGTACTTC. Encoded protein: CASSQGQQQETQYF. The chain employs TRBV4-1 and TRBJ2-5, with a tentative D call TRBD1 (5 bases). The CDR3 extends over 14 amino acids. Germline CDR1 MGHRA, CDR2 YSYEKL. The V gene lost 1 base and the J gene lost 2 bases, with 8 bases spanning the gap.

This clone was counted once. Other DNA sequences from this sample encode an identical CDR3 as well. V usage is TRBV19 and J usage is TRBJ2-7; D is possibly TRBD2 (6 bases). Between the trimmed V and J ends, which lost 4 bases and 1 base, there was a span of 8 bases. Germline CDR1 LNHDA, CDR2 SQIVND (reference sequence). CDR3 length: 13 residues. The CDR3 region has the DNA TGTGCCAGTAGTACCGCGGGATCCTACGAGCAGTACTTC. Residues: CASSTAGSYEQYF.

This chain joins TRBV4-1 and TRBJ2-7; no reliable D call. Looked up from germline, CDR1 is MGHRA and CDR2 is YSYEKL. The CDR3 is 14 amino acids. V was pared by 4 bases and J by 3 bases, with 13 bases between. This chain's CDR3 is CASSLRETYYEQYF. DNA for the CDR3: TGCGCCAGCAGCCTAAGAGAGACCTACTACGAGCAGTACTTC.

The chain recombines TRBV5-4 with TRBJ2-7; 10 nucleotides align to TRBD2. This CDR3 is built from 15 residues. Germline CDR1 reads SGHNT; CDR2 reads YYREEE (reference sequence). The junction had 7 bases not matched to a gene; V was cut back by 3 bases and J by 4 bases. Here the CDR3 DNA reads TGTGCCAGCAGCTCCGCGGGACTAGCGTCGTACGAGCAGTACTTC. It yields the protein CASSSAGLASYEQYF.

In this sample, this clone turned up once. The chain links TRBV9 to TRBJ2-7; a possible D gene is TRBD1 (6 bases). This CDR3 region has 15 residues. V was cut by 3 bases and J by 0 bases, with 13 bases left in between. Germline V lookup: CDR1 SGDLS, CDR2 YYNGEE. CDR3 in amino acids: CASSARQDFSYEQYF. The CDR3 nucleotides read TGTGCCAGCAGCGCACGACAGGATTTCTCCTACGAGCAGTACTTC. Using reference TRBV9 and TRBJ2-7 for the parts outside the CDR3, the full variable domain is DSGVTQTPKHLITATGQRVTLRCSPRSGDLSVYWYQQSLDQGLQFLIQYYNGEERAKGNILERFSAQQFPDLHSELNLSSLELGDSALYFCASSARQDFSYEQYFGPGTRLTVT.

The chain is built from TRBV7-9 and TRBJ2-7; 9 nucleotides align to TRBD1. Trimming removed 7 bases from V and 3 bases from J; junction bases left unmatched: 7. Germline CDR1 SEHNR, CDR2 FQNEAQ (reference sequence). CDR3 size: 14 residues. CDR3 DNA sequence: TGTGCCAGCAACCTGGGACAGGGAGACTACGAGCAGTACTTC. Translation: CASNLGQGDYEQYF.

This clone was detected once. The CDR3 nucleotides read TGTGCCAGCAGTCCCTTTAGCGGGGGGGCCGGGAACATTCAGTACTTC. It is translated as CASSPFSGGAGNIQYF. This sequence joins TRBV27 and TRBJ2-4; 11 bases agree with TRBD2. Germline lookup yields CDR1 MNHEY and CDR2 SMNVEV (reference sequence). V shed 5 bases and J 7 bases; nucleotides not matched to a gene: 10. The CDR3 has 16 amino acids.

The chain has TRBV4-3 and TRBJ2-3, with 10 bases fitting TRBD2. CDR1 is LGHNA, CDR2 YSLEER, per germline. CDR3 length: 15 residues. V lost 4 bases and J lost 6; bases outside the gene matches: 7. The CDR3: CASSRGLAELDTQYF. CDR3 coding DNA: TGCGCCAGCAGCCGAGGACTAGCGGAGCTGGATACGCAGTATTTT.

The chain couples TRBV5-4 to TRBJ1-1; D is uncertain. V was cut by 0 bases and J by 0 bases, with 6 bases left in between. The CDR3 contains 14 residues. Germline CDR1 is SGHNT and CDR2 is YYREEE (reference sequence). The CDR3, as DNA: TGTGCCAGCAGCTTGGTCGGGTTGAACACTGAAGCTTTCTTT. It codes for CASSLVGLNTEAFF.

The chain joins TRBV13 to TRBJ2-7; TRBD1 agrees at 11 bases. V was clipped by 2 bases and J by 4 bases; unmatched bases: 4. Germline CDR1 reads PRHDT; CDR2 reads FYEKMQ (reference sequence). The CDR3 is 15 residues long. CDR3 DNA sequence: TGTGCCAGCAGCTTAAGGGACAGGGGGACTTACGAGCAGTACTTC. Encoded protein: CASSLRDRGTYEQYF.

The rearrangement links TRBV5-1 to TRBJ2-7; a possible D gene is TRBD2 (5 bases). Germline assignment: CDR1 SGHRS and CDR2 YFSETQ. The CDR3 has 12 amino acids. Trimming shortened V by 5 bases and J by 0 bases, and 6 bases separated the two germline ends. CDR3 in DNA: TGCGCCAGCAGTACTAGCTCCTACGAGCAGTACTTC. This sequence encodes CASSTSSYEQYF.

The gene calls are TRBV4-1 and TRBJ2-7; TRBD1 matches at 7 bases. There are 15 residues in the CDR3. Germline CDR1 MGHRA, CDR2 YSYEKL. The trim removed 5 bases at V and 5 bases at J, leaving 12 bases unmatched. For the CDR3, the DNA is TGCGCCAGCAGCATCCGACAGGGTGGTAAGGACGAGCAGTACTTC. This translates into CASSIRQGGKDEQYF.

The chain recombines TRBV15 with TRBJ2-7; TRBD2 agrees at 9 bases. Losses at the gene ends were 8 bases for V and 2 bases for J; bases not matched to a gene: 10. CDR3 length: 15 amino acids. Germline CDR1 LNHNV, CDR2 YYDKDF (reference sequence). The CDR3 bases are TGTGCCACCGGAAAATCGCGGGAGGGCCCCTACGAGCAGTACTTC. It codes for CATGKSREGPYEQYF.

This chain links TRBV4-3 with TRBJ2-3; a weak D match, TRBD1 (6 bases). Germline-derived CDR1 and CDR2 are LGHNA and YSLEER. V was pared by 0 bases and J by 6 bases, with 19 bases between. The CDR3 loop spans 17 amino acids. CDR3 in amino acids: CASSQDEQGPVTDTQYF. For the CDR3, the DNA is TGCGCCAGCAGCCAAGATGAACAGGGACCAGTAACGGATACGCAGTATTTT.